A single sample gave rise to the 18 T cell receptor beta chains below, sequenced in a study of T cells in Graves' hyperthyroidism and ophthalmopathy. RNA transcripts yielded amplified TCR beta CDR3 regions. The TCR CDR3 first-round RT-PCR relied on the HTBI primer set. Each CDR3 protein gets one entry after TCRdb re-called the multiplex PCR reads with MiXCR. Found here are fewer than 500,000 distinct CDR3 sequences, roughly 14% of them singletons; the top ten hold roughly an eighth. The sequenced material came from blood. These receptors came from a man between 18 and 29 years old with Graves' ophthalmopathy.

This CDR3 is CAWSVSGLEGYTF. The CDR3, as DNA: TGTGCCTGGAGTGTGTCAGGGCTGGAAGGCTACACCTTC. The rearrangement uses TRBV30 and TRBJ1-2; possibly TRBD1 for D (5 bases). Looked up from germline, CDR1 is GTSNPN and CDR2 is SVGIG (reference sequence). CDR3 length: 13 residues. Trimming cost V 0 bases and J 8 bases, with 13 bases left between them.

The sample holds a few counts of this clonotype. V and J are TRBV5-1 and TRBJ2-7; D is unresolved. Per the germline V gene, CDR1 is SGHRS and CDR2 is YFSETQ. The CDR3 extends over 15 amino acids. The germline V and J ends were trimmed by 4 bases and 2 bases, with 16 bases remaining between them. CDR3 DNA: TGCGCCAGCAGCCCCTTTTTTACCTCGGCCTACGAGCAGTACTTC. Its translation: CASSPFFTSAYEQYF.

This rearrangement joins TRBV25-1 to TRBJ2-3; TRBD2 matches 11 bases. J gave up 1 base and V 4 bases, and 1 base lay outside the gene matches. The length of the CDR3 is 15 residues. CDR1 and CDR2 from the germline V gene are MGHDK and SYGVNS. CDR3 DNA: TGTGCCAGCAGTGTGGGACTAGCGGGCACAGATACGCAGTATTTT. This gives the protein CASSVGLAGTDTQYF.

Comments on this clonotype: A much larger clone differs from this one at a single base, so this may be a read error. This chain uses TRBV4-1 with TRBJ2-2; either TRBD1 or TRBD2 may supply D (5 bases each). CDR3 length equals 16 residues. Germline CDR1 reads MGHRA; CDR2 reads YSYEKL. The chain's CDR3 is CASSPPGRRETGELLF. In nucleotides, the CDR3 is TGCGCCAGCAGCCCGCCGGGACGGAGAGAGACCGGGGAGCTGCTTTTT.

A few counts support this clonotype. A much larger clone lies one base from this, so it may be a read error. This chain links TRBV12-3 or TRBV12-4 with TRBJ2-1; 16 positions match TRBD2. V gave up 7 bases and J gave up 4 bases; unmatched junction bases: 13. This CDR3 is built from 19 residues. CDR3 sequence reads: CASTHAGTSGRGSYNEQFF. In nucleotides, the CDR3 is TGTGCCAGCACCCATGCCGGGACTAGCGGGAGGGGGTCGTACAATGAGCAGTTCTTC.

This clonotype appeared many times. The chain links TRBV18 to TRBJ1-5; TRBD1 matches 10 bases. This CDR3 contains 15 residues. Germline V gene sequence: CDR1 KGHSH, CDR2 LQKENI. J was trimmed by 6 bases and V by 6 bases; bases with no gene match: 8. The CDR3 DNA follows: TGTGCCAGCTCTCCCGGGACAGGGGAGGGTCAGCCCCAGCATTTT. It yields the protein CASSPGTGEGQPQHF.

This clonotype showed up many times. The rearrangement uses TRBV10-3 and TRBJ1-2, with TRBD1 matching 7 bases. V shed 3 bases and J 4 bases; nucleotides not matched to a gene: 11. Looked up from germline, CDR1 is ENHRY and CDR2 is SYGVKD. The CDR3 extends over 16 amino acids. CDR3 DNA: TGTGCCATCAGTGATCTGGCTGCCAGGGGGTCCTATGGCTACACCTTC. Translated: CAISDLAARGSYGYTF.

The CDR3 protein is CASSEAPGADRALHF. CDR3 nucleotide sequence: TGTGCCAGCAGTGAAGCGCCGGGGGCGGATAGGGCCCTCCACTTT. J is TRBJ1-6 and V is TRBV6-1, with a weak D call TRBD1 (6 bases). Looked up from germline, CDR1 is MNHNS and CDR2 is SASEGT. V lost 0 bases and J lost 14, with 17 bases in between. The CDR3 consists of 15 residues.

This clonotype was seen at least ten times. The genes are TRBV7-3 and TRBJ2-1, with D unresolved. Per the germline V gene, CDR1 is SGHTA and CDR2 is FQGTGA. The CDR3 is 17 residues long. The V end was cut by 1 base, the J end by 0 bases, with 13 bases between. CDR3 loop: CASSLIFGRSSYNEQFF. DNA of the CDR3: TGTGCCAGCAGCTTAATCTTTGGGCGTTCCTCCTACAATGAGCAGTTCTTC.

A word on this clonotype: A clone one base away is much larger, so this may be a read error. This chain joins TRBV5-4 and TRBJ2-5; possibly TRBD2 for D (6 bases). CDR1 is SGHNT and CDR2 is YYREEE in the germline V gene (reference sequence). The V and J ends lost 6 bases and 9 bases respectively, with 18 bases between them. This CDR3 comprises 13 residues. The CDR3 loop is CASTSGPWEAQYF. The CDR3 nucleotides are TGTGCCAGCACCTCAGGGCCCTGGGAGGCCCAGTACTTC. The full variable domain, rest sourced from reference TRBV5-4 and TRBJ2-5, is ETGVTQSPTHLIKTRGQQVTLRCSSQSGHNTVSWYQQALGQGPQFIFQYYREEENGRGNFPPRFSGLQFPNYSSELNVNALELDDSALYLCASTSGPWEAQYFGPGTRLLVL.

This chain uses TRBV10-3 with TRBJ2-2; D may be TRBD1 (5 bases). From germline, CDR1 is ENHRY and CDR2 SYGVKD. There are 14 residues in the CDR3. V lost 7 bases and J lost 4, with 13 bases in between. CDR3 sequence reads: CAITDSWGTGELFF. The DNA for the CDR3 is TGTGCCATCACCGACAGTTGGGGCACCGGGGAGCTGTTTTTT.

This clonotype was seen a few times. The V call is TRBV19, the J call TRBJ2-7, with D possibly matching TRBD2 (7 bases). Germline values: CDR1 LNHDA, CDR2 SQIVND (reference sequence). This CDR3 has 16 residues. The V and J ends lost 3 bases and 0 bases respectively, with 15 bases between them. The CDR3 reads CASSIGGQPFSYEQYF. The DNA for the CDR3 is TGTGCCAGTAGTATCGGGGGGCAACCCTTCTCCTACGAGCAGTACTTC.

This clonotype was detected a few times. This rearrangement joins TRBV4-2 to TRBJ2-7, with 11 bases aligning to TRBD2. The CDR3 runs to 18 residues. The V gene end was trimmed by 4 bases and the J gene end by 1 base; junction bases not matched to a gene: 12. CDR1 and CDR2 (germline): LGHNA, YNFKEQ. DNA for the CDR3: TGTGCCAGCAGCCCGTCTCTAGCGGGAGGCCTCCGTTCCTACGAGCAGTACTTC. Protein sequence: CASSPSLAGGLRSYEQYF.

This clonotype showed up many times. The chain recombines TRBV10-3 with TRBJ2-5; a weak D match, TRBD1 (6 bases). Looked up from germline, CDR1 is ENHRY and CDR2 is SYGVKD. Trimming removed 4 bases from V and 3 bases from J, with 9 bases in between. CDR3 length: 13 residues. The CDR3 loop is CAISVRTEETQYF. DNA of the CDR3: TGTGCCATCAGTGTAAGGACAGAAGAGACCCAGTACTTC.

This clonotype was seen repeatedly, ten times or more. The chain recombines TRBV15 with TRBJ2-2; D not certain. CDR3 length equals 12 residues. The V end was cut by 4 bases, the J end by 3 bases, with 3 bases between. Germline V lookup: CDR1 LNHNV, CDR2 YYDKDF (reference sequence). CDR3 DNA sequence: TGTGCCACCAGCACTTACACCGGGGAGCTGTTTTTT. Protein product: CATSTYTGELFF.

At least ten counts were recorded for this clonotype. The gene calls are TRBV14 and TRBJ2-3; D is undetermined. CDR1 and CDR2 (germline): SGHDN, FVKESK. The V gene lost 4 bases and the J gene lost 0 bases, with 5 bases spanning the gap. CDR3 length equals 13 residues. CDR3 in DNA: TGTGCCAGCAGCCGGGCTAGCACAGATACGCAGTATTTT. It specifies CASSRASTDTQYF. Together with reference TRBV14 and TRBJ2-3, the CDR3 gives the full variable domain: EAGVTQFPSHSVIEKGQTVTLRCDPISGHDNLYWYRRVMGKEIKFLLHFVKESKQDESGMPNNRFLAERTGGTYSTLKVQPAELEDSGVYFCASSRASTDTQYFGPGTRLTVL.

In this sample, this clonotype turned up a few times. This rearrangement joins TRBV27 to TRBJ2-7, with D maybe TRBD2 (5 bases). Germline values: CDR1 MNHEY, CDR2 SMNVEV (reference sequence). The V and J ends lost 2 bases and 4 bases respectively, with 12 bases between them. This CDR3 region has 14 residues. The CDR3, as DNA: TGTGCCAGCAGTTTAGGAGCGGATTTTTACGAGCAGTACTTC. Its protein product is CASSLGADFYEQYF.

This chain connects TRBV19 to TRBJ2-1; 8 bases are shared with TRBD1. The CDR3 spans 14 residues. V was pared by 11 bases and J by 7 bases, with 13 bases of the junction left unmatched. Germline lookup yields CDR1 LNHDA and CDR2 SQIVND (reference sequence). CDR3 loop: CAVRMPGGLNEQFF. CDR3 coding DNA: TGTGCCGTAAGGATGCCAGGGGGCCTAAATGAGCAGTTCTTC.